A single sample gave rise to the 24 T cell receptor beta chains below, sequenced in a study of shared clonotypes between healthy human individuals. Terminally differentiated effector memory CD45RA+ cells were excluded from the naive CD8 cells, which were CD45RO-negative and positively selected for CCR7. Profiled with immunoSEQ multiplex PCR; TCRdb holds only in-frame clones, not every one. The repertoire holds around 640,000 clones, with about 96% as singletons. Sequenced: naive CD8+ T cells sorted from blood. The receptors come from a young woman in good health.

The genes are TRBV15 and TRBJ2-1; no definite D call. The CDR3 has 15 residues. The V gene lost 1 base and the J gene lost 0 bases, with 7 bases spanning the gap. Germline assignment: CDR1 LNHNV and CDR2 YYDKDF (reference sequence). The CDR3: CATSRVSSSYNEQFF. CDR3 bases: TGTGCCACCAGCAGAGTCTCGAGCTCCTACAATGAGCAGTTCTTC.

The rearrangement uses TRBV6-1 and TRBJ1-5, with a tentative D call TRBD1 (6 bases). CDR1 and CDR2 from the germline V gene are MNHNS and SASEGT. The CDR3 length is 13 residues. Trimming removed 6 bases from V and 5 bases from J, with 11 bases in between. The CDR3 spells CASREDSDQPQHF. The CDR3 DNA follows: TGTGCCAGCAGAGAGGACAGCGATCAGCCCCAGCATTTT.

This chain links TRBV27 with TRBJ2-2; D gene ambiguous. V lost 3 bases, J lost 7 bases, and 3 bases lay in between. Germline-derived CDR1 and CDR2 are MNHEY and SMNVEV (reference sequence). The CDR3 is made up of 11 amino acids. The CDR3 bases are TGTGCCAGCAGTTTTGGCGGGGAGCTGTTTTTT. It codes for CASSFGGELFF.

The chain uses TRBV19 and TRBJ2-6, with D unresolved. The CDR3 spans 17 residues. The germline CDR1 and CDR2 sequences are LNHDA and SQIVND (reference sequence). Deletions cut 5 bases from V and 0 bases from J, with 14 bases between. The CDR3 loop is CASSPSLIYSGANVLTF. DNA of the CDR3: TGTGCCAGTAGTCCATCTCTCATATACTCTGGGGCCAACGTCCTGACTTTC. The full variable domain, completed using reference TRBV19 and TRBJ2-6, is DGGITQSPKYLFRKEGQNVTLSCEQNLNHDAMYWYRQDPGQGLRLIYYSQIVNDFQKGDIAEGYSVSREKKESFPLTVTSAQKNPTAFYLCASSPSLIYSGANVLTFGAGSRLTVL.

This chain joins TRBV27 and TRBJ1-2; 9 positions match TRBD1. With 11 bases clipped from V and 4 bases from J, the junction kept 5 bases outside the gene matches. The CDR3 runs 12 residues. Germline assignment: CDR1 MNHEY and CDR2 SMNVEV (reference sequence). This chain's CDR3 is CASQGAGYGYTF. DNA for the CDR3: TGTGCCTCACAGGGGGCGGGCTATGGCTACACCTTC.

In regard to this clone: Other DNA sequences of this sample code for an identical CDR3. This chain uses TRBV19 with TRBJ1-5; D is uncertain. Germline values: CDR1 LNHDA, CDR2 SQIVND (reference sequence). Trimming shortened V by 1 base and J by 2 bases, and 6 bases separated the two germline ends. This CDR3 is built from 14 residues. Here the CDR3 reads CASSIVTGNQPQHF. In nucleotides, the CDR3 is TGTGCCAGTAGTATAGTTACGGGCAATCAGCCCCAGCATTTT.

The rearrangement uses TRBV6-5 and TRBJ2-7; 12 bases are a match to TRBD2. The CDR3 runs to 14 residues. V shed 2 bases and J 5 bases; nucleotides not matched to a gene: 1. CDR1 is MNHEY and CDR2 is SVGAGI in the germline V gene. CDR3 coding DNA: TGTGCCAGCAGTTACGGACTAGCGGGACACGAGCAGTACTTC. Translated: CASSYGLAGHEQYF.

The chain links TRBV7-3 to TRBJ2-2; 7 bases are a match to TRBD1. The V and J ends lost 2 bases and 4 bases, in that order; junction bases with no gene match: 1. The CDR3 is made up of 14 amino acids. Germline V gene sequence: CDR1 SGHTA, CDR2 FQGTGA. CDR3 DNA sequence: TGTGCCAGCAGCTTATCAGGGGGCACCGGGGAGCTGTTTTTT. This sequence encodes CASSLSGGTGELFF.

For this clone: Other DNA sequences in the sample encode the same CDR3. The chain recombines TRBV19 with TRBJ2-3; 7 bases agree with TRBD1. V lost 4 bases to trimming and J lost 1 base; unmatched junction nucleotides: 2. The length of the CDR3 is 14 residues. The germline V gene encodes CDR1 LNHDA and CDR2 SQIVND (reference sequence). CDR3 amino acids: CASSKGQGTDTQYF. Written as DNA, the CDR3 is TGTGCCAGTAGTAAAGGACAGGGCACAGATACGCAGTATTTT.

The chain combines TRBV2 with TRBJ1-2; D unresolved. There are 15 residues in the CDR3. Germline V gene data show CDR1 as SNHLY and CDR2 as FYNNEI. V lost 5 bases to trimming and J lost 4 bases, with 17 bases between them. This chain's CDR3 is CASSTQGEPLYGYTF. For the CDR3, the DNA is TGTGCCAGCAGTACCCAAGGAGAGCCACTCTATGGCTACACCTTC.

The V call is TRBV2, the J call TRBJ1-1; no definite D call. V gave up 2 bases and J gave up 4 bases, with 11 bases separating them. The CDR3 runs to 14 residues. Germline V gene lookup returns CDR1 SNHLY and CDR2 FYNNEI. The CDR3 DNA reads TGTGCCAGCAGTGAAACAAACCGGGGCACTGAAGCTTTCTTT. Translation: CASSETNRGTEAFF.

The chain carries TRBV10-3 and TRBJ2-3; D gene ambiguous. Germline CDR1 ENHRY, CDR2 SYGVKD. V shed 7 bases and J shed 0 bases, with 14 bases lying between them. This CDR3 is built from 15 residues. CDR3: CAIKTPASSTDTQYF. The CDR3 DNA is TGTGCCATCAAGACCCCAGCGAGTAGCACAGATACGCAGTATTTT.

V usage is TRBV5-6 and J usage is TRBJ1-3; no definite D call. Germline V gives CDR1 SGHDT, CDR2 YYEEEE. The CDR3 is made up of 13 amino acids. Trimming removed 1 base from V and 2 bases from J, with 4 bases in between. Here the CDR3 DNA reads TGTGCCAGCAGCTTGAGACCTGGAAACACCATATATTTT. Translated: CASSLRPGNTIYF. The full variable domain, with the rest looked up from reference TRBV5-6 and TRBJ1-3, is DAGVTQSPTHLIKTRGQQVTLRCSPKSGHDTVSWYQQALGQGPQFIFQYYEEEERQRGNFPDRFSGHQFPNYSSELNVNALLLGDSALYLCASSLRPGNTIYFGEGSWLTVV.

The gene calls are TRBV4-2 and TRBJ1-5; the match to TRBD1 covers 7 bases. Germline V gene data show CDR1 as LGHNA and CDR2 as YNFKEQ. The CDR3 is made up of 17 amino acids. Trimming removed 0 bases from V and 2 bases from J; junction bases left unmatched: 7. This chain's CDR3 is CASSQDPGGEGNQPQHF. DNA of the CDR3: TGTGCCAGCAGCCAAGATCCAGGGGGGGAGGGCAATCAGCCCCAGCATTTT.

The rearrangement joins TRBV28 to TRBJ1-5; a possible D gene is TRBD1 (6 bases). V was shortened by 7 bases and J by 7 bases, with 17 bases between the two germline ends. The germline gives CDR1 MDHEN, CDR2 SYDVKM. The CDR3 length is 14 residues. CDR3 residues: CASIPTGLGQPQHF. The CDR3 DNA reads as TGTGCCAGCATCCCGACAGGCCTGGGACAGCCCCAGCATTTT.

V usage is TRBV19 and J usage is TRBJ2-1, with D possibly matching TRBD2 (5 bases). Trimming left V 3 bases short and J 4 bases short, with 10 bases between. The germline V gene encodes CDR1 LNHDA and CDR2 SQIVND (reference sequence). There are 14 residues in the CDR3. Here the CDR3 reads CASSMSSGYNEQFF. The CDR3 nucleotides are TGTGCCAGTAGTATGAGTTCGGGGTACAATGAGCAGTTCTTC.

This sequence joins TRBV28 and TRBJ2-7; 16 nucleotides line up with TRBD2. Losses at the gene ends were 5 bases for V and 3 bases for J; bases not matched to a gene: 7. This CDR3 is built from 17 residues. Germline assignment: CDR1 MDHEN and CDR2 SYDVKM. CDR3 nucleotide sequence: TGTGCCAGCAGTCTAATTGGGACTAGCGGGAGGGACTACGAGCAGTACTTC. This gives the protein CASSLIGTSGRDYEQYF.

This sequence joins TRBV2 and TRBJ1-2; 8 bases are shared with TRBD1. In germline, CDR1 is SNHLY, CDR2 FYNNEI. The CDR3 is 15 amino acids. The V and J ends lost 11 bases and 10 bases, in that order; junction bases with no gene match: 21. The CDR3 loop is CASGLGQGVKNDYTF. The CDR3 region has the DNA TGTGCCTCCGGGCTCGGACAGGGAGTAAAAAATGACTACACCTTC. Drawing the rest from reference TRBV2 and TRBJ1-2, the complete variable domain is EPEVTQTPSHQVTQMGQEVILRCVPISNHLYFYWYRQILGQKVEFLVSFYNNEISEKSEIFDDQFSVERPDGSNFTLKIRSTKLEDSAMYFCASGLGQGVKNDYTFGSGTRLTVV.

The V and J genes are TRBV27 and TRBJ2-4; TRBD2 aligns across 9 bases. The CDR3 totals 17 residues. The germline gives CDR1 MNHEY, CDR2 SMNVEV (reference sequence). Unmatched junction bases numbered 9, after V lost 5 bases and J lost 1 base. The CDR3, as DNA: TGTGCCAGCAGTCCATCCTGGCGGGAGGGGGCCAAAAACATTCAGTACTTC. Protein product: CASSPSWREGAKNIQYF.

The rearrangement joins TRBV4-2 to TRBJ2-5; D not certain. V lost 2 bases and J 1 base, leaving 11 bases between the germline ends. Germline assignment: CDR1 LGHNA and CDR2 YNFKEQ. The CDR3 has 15 residues. The CDR3 DNA is TGTGCCAGCAGCCAACAGGACCGGCCCCAAGAGACCCAGTACTTC. Translation: CASSQQDRPQETQYF.

This clone occurred once. This rearrangement joins TRBV6-1 to TRBJ2-1; D possibly corresponds to TRBD1 (5 bases). Trimming took 6 bases from V and 7 from J, leaving 13 bases between them. The CDR3 has 13 amino acids. Germline V gene sequence: CDR1 MNHNS, CDR2 SASEGT. CDR3 sequence: CASRAGLNNEQFF. DNA of the CDR3: TGTGCCAGCAGGGCAGGGCTCAATAATGAGCAGTTCTTC.

V is TRBV7-9 and J is TRBJ2-3; D call uncertain. CDR3 length: 12 residues. Per the germline V gene, CDR1 is SEHNR and CDR2 is FQNEAQ (reference sequence). The V end was cut by 4 bases, the J end by 9 bases, with 11 bases between. The CDR3 sequence: CASSSVYHTQYF. The DNA for the CDR3 is TGTGCCAGCAGCTCGGTTTATCACACGCAGTATTTT.

The chain links TRBV5-1 to TRBJ1-2; the D gene is possibly TRBD1 (5 bases). Germline values: CDR1 SGHRS, CDR2 YFSETQ. The CDR3 spans 15 residues. V was pared by 0 bases and J by 5 bases, with 14 bases between. In DNA, the CDR3 is TGCGCCAGCAGCTTGGAGGACACTGGGGGTTATGGCTACACCTTC. Amino acid sequence: CASSLEDTGGYGYTF. Combining the CDR3 with reference TRBV5-1 and TRBJ1-2 gives the whole variable domain KAGVTQTPRYLIKTRGQQVTLSCSPISGHRSVSWYQQTPGQGLQFLFEYFSETQRNKGNFPGRFSGRQFSNSRSEMNVSTLELGDSALYLCASSLEDTGGYGYTFGSGTRLTVV.

This chain joins TRBV4-1 and TRBJ2-7, with 7 bases that match TRBD2. Germline V CDR1 and CDR2: MGHRA, YSYEKL. Trimming cost V 1 base and J 4 bases; bases outside gene matches: 7. The CDR3 is made up of 15 amino acids. This chain's CDR3 is CASSQGAGALYEQYF. The DNA for the CDR3 is TGCGCCAGCAGCCAAGGGGCGGGAGCTTTATACGAGCAGTACTTC.